This entry features one T cell receptor (beta chain) sequence. Its antigen is unidentified. The data originate from a study of cytomegalovirus exposure and HLA in healthy donors. Study-level points and caveats: Donors belonging to an Asian-associated ancestry cluster reportedly showed fewer N-insertions in productive TCRs than the 666-donor mean, according to what a later analysis found.

V lost 5 bases and J lost 2; bases outside the gene matches: 5. Per germline, CDR1 SGHVS and CDR2 FNYEAQ. The CDR3 spans 16 residues. The primer mix had 60 Vbeta and 13 Jbeta primers. Assay used: immunoSEQ multiplex PCR; TCRdb lists only in-frame clones, some missing. The data show around 170,000 clones, approximately 78% seen once. The gene calls are TRBV7-6 and TRBJ2-1; 11 positions match TRBD2. This sequence originates from a woman aged 18-29 years in good health and CMV-seronegative. Sequencing input: PBMCs. Here the CDR3 DNA reads TGTGCCAGCAGCCTGACTAGCGGGACCCCCTACAATGAGCAGTTCTTC. Encoded protein: CASSLTSGTPYNEQFF.